This T cell receptor (beta chain) was profiled in a study of cytomegalovirus exposure and HLA in healthy donors. Overall study results and limits: According to a later analysis, most TCR beta chains associated with CMV appeared HLA-restricted. Excluded were some V segments that proved indistinguishable, including TRBV6-2 and TRBV6-3. Reports credit the classifier with highly specific, highly sensitive diagnosis of cytomegalovirus status. Association of approximately 16,000 TCR beta sequences with HLA alleles was found at 0.05 false discovery rate in a later analysis.

The study ran its PCR with 60 Vbeta and 13 Jbeta primers. Assay: immunoSEQ multiplex PCR; the TCRdb copy retains only in-frame clones and omits some. The data hold some 180,000 clones, with around 80% observed a single time. V lost 0 bases to trimming and J lost 4 bases, with 13 bases between them. Germline-derived CDR1 and CDR2 are MNHEY and SMNVEV (reference sequence). This CDR3 is 15 amino acids long. This clone was picked up one time. Its antigen is still unknown. This rearrangement joins TRBV27 to TRBJ2-7; weak D call: TRBD2 (5 bases). The sequence derives from a male donor in good health and CMV-seronegative. Input material: PBMCs. CDR3: CASSLSRTGFYEQYF. The CDR3 DNA follows: TGTGCCAGCAGTTTATCGCGAACGGGGTTTTACGAGCAGTACTTC.